The clone carrying this T cell receptor beta chain has more than one count but fewer than ten. What it binds is not known. CDR3 size: 13 residues. Trimming stripped 6 bases from V and 3 bases from J, with 12 bases between. Germline V lookup: CDR1 SGHAT, CDR2 FQDESV (reference sequence). Alongside a J-beta primer mix, a sample-barcoded 5' primer served in a second PCR lasting about 7 to 12 cycles. TCRdb reprocessed the 5' RACE reads via MiXCR and lists one record per CDR3 protein. The sample yields around 1,500,000 distinct CDR3 sequences, roughly 27% seen once. The data belong to a study of blood T cells in healthy people across ages. Study-wide results and caveats: Bulk PBMC profiling left naive and antigen-experienced comparisons inconclusive. Greater diversity and more naive CD4+ cells were seen in long-lived donors than in aged donors. Per-million-T-cell TCR beta diversity fell roughly linearly with age.

Investigators took approximately 10 milliliters of peripheral blood from every donor. V gene TRBV11-1 combines with J gene TRBJ2-7; no firm D call. This TCR came from a woman in her 30s in good health. The sample was blood. The CDR3 reads CASSKAQGYEQYF. The CDR3 nucleotides are TGTGCCAGCAGTAAGGCCCAAGGCTACGAGCAGTACTTC.